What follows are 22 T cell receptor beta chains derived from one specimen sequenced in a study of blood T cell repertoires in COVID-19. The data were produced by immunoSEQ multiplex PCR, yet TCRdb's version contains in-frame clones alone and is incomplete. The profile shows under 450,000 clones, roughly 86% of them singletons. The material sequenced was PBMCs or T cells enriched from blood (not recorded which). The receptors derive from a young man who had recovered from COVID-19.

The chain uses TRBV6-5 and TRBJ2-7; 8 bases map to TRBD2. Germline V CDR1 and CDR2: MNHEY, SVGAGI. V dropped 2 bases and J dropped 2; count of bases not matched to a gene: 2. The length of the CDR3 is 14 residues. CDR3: CASSYGTRTYEQYF. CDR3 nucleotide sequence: TGTGCCAGCAGTTACGGGACTAGAACCTACGAGCAGTACTTC.

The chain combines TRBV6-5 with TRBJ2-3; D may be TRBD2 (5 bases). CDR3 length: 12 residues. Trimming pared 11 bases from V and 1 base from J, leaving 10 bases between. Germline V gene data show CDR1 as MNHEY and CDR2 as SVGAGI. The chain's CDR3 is CACSAGTDTQYF. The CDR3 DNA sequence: TGTGCCTGTTCAGCGGGCACAGATACGCAGTATTTT.

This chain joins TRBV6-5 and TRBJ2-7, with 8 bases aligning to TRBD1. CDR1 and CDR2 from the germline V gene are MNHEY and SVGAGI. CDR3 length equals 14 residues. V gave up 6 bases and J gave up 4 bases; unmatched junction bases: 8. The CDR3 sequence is CASRAPGQEYEQYF. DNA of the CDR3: TGTGCCAGCAGAGCCCCGGGACAGGAGTACGAGCAGTACTTC.

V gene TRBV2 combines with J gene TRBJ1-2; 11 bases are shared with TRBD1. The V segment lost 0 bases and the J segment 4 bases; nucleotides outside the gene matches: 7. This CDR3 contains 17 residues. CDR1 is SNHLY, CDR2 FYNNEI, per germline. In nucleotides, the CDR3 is TGTGCCAGCAGTGAAGCCAGGACAGGGGGCCTTGGCTATGGCTACACCTTC. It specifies CASSEARTGGLGYGYTF.

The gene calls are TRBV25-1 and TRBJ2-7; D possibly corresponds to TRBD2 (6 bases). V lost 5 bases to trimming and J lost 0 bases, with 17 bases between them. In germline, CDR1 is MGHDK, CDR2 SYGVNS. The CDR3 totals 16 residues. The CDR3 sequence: CASSTRGRGNSYEQYF. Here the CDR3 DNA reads TGTGCCAGCAGTACCCGCGGGCGGGGAAACTCCTACGAGCAGTACTTC.

The CDR3 reads CASSIVPGTEYEAFF. CDR3 coding DNA: TGTGCCAGTAGTATAGTACCCGGGACAGAGTATGAAGCTTTCTTT. V is TRBV19 and J is TRBJ1-1; TRBD1 agrees at 7 bases. The CDR3 has 15 residues. The V and J ends lost 1 base and 7 bases, in that order; junction bases with no gene match: 9. Germline values: CDR1 LNHDA, CDR2 SQIVND (reference sequence).

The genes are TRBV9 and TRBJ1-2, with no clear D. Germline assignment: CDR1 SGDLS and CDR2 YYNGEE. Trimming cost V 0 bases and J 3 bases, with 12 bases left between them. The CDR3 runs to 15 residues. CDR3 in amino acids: CASSVVPSPDYGYTF. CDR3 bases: TGTGCCAGCAGCGTAGTACCCTCACCGGACTATGGCTACACCTTC. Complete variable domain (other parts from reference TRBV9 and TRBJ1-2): DSGVTQTPKHLITATGQRVTLRCSPRSGDLSVYWYQQSLDQGLQFLIQYYNGEERAKGNILERFSAQQFPDLHSELNLSSLELGDSALYFCASSVVPSPDYGYTFGSGTRLTVV.

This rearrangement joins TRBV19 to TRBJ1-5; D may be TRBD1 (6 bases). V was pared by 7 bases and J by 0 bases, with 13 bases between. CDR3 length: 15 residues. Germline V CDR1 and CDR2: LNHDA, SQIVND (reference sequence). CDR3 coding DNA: TGTGCCAGTACCGCAACAGGGTATAGCAATCAGCCCCAGCATTTT. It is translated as CASTATGYSNQPQHF.

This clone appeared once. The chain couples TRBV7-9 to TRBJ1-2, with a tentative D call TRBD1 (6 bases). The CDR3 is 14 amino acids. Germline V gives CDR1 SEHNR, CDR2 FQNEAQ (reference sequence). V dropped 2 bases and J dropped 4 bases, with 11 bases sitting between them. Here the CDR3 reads CASSLITGFYGYTF. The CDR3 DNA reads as TGTGCCAGCAGCTTAATTACAGGGTTCTATGGCTACACCTTC.

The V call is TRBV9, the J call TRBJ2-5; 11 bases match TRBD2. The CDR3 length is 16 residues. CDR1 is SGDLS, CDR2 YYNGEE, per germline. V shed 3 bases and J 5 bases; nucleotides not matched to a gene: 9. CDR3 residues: CASSGAGSGGEETQYF. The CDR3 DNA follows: TGTGCCAGCAGCGGAGCGGGTAGCGGGGGGGAGGAGACCCAGTACTTC.

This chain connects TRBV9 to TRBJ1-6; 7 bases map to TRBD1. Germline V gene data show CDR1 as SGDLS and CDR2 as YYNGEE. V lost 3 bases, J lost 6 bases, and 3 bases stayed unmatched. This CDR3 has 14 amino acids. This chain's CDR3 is CASSGGQRNSPLHF. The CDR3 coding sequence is TGTGCCAGCAGCGGGGGACAGCGTAATTCACCCCTCCACTTT. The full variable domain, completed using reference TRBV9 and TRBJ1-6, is DSGVTQTPKHLITATGQRVTLRCSPRSGDLSVYWYQQSLDQGLQFLIQYYNGEERAKGNILERFSAQQFPDLHSELNLSSLELGDSALYFCASSGGQRNSPLHFGNGTRLTVT.

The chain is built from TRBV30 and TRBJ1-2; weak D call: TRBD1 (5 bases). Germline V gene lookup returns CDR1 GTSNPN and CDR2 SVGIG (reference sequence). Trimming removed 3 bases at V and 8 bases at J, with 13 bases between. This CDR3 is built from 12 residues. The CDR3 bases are TGTGCCTGGAGAGGAGGGGCTGGCGGCTACACCTTC. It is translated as CAWRGGAGGYTF.

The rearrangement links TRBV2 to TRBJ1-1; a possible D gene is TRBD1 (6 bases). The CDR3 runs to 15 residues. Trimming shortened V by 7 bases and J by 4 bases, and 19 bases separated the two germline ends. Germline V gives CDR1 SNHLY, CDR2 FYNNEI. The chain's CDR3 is CASIRSRGGLTEAFF. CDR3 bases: TGTGCCAGCATACGATCTCGGGGGGGGCTCACTGAAGCTTTCTTT.

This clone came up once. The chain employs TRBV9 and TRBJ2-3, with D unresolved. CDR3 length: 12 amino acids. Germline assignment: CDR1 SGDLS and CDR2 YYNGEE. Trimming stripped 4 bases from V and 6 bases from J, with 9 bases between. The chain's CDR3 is CASSSREDTQYF. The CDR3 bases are TGTGCCAGCAGCTCTAGAGAGGATACGCAGTATTTT.

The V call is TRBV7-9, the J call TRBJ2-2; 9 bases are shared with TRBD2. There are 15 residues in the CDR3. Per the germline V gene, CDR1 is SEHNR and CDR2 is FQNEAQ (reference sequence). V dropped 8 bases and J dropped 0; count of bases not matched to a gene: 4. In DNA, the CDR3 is TGTGCCAGCCTAGCGGGGAGTCCGAACACCGGGGAGCTGTTTTTT. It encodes CASLAGSPNTGELFF.

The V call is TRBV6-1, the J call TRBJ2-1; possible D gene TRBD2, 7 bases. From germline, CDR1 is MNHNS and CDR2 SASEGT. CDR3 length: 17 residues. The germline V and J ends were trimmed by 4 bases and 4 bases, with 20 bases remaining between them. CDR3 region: CASSAGAPRGGYNEQFF. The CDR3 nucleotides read TGTGCCAGCAGTGCCGGAGCGCCTAGGGGGGGATACAATGAGCAGTTCTTC.

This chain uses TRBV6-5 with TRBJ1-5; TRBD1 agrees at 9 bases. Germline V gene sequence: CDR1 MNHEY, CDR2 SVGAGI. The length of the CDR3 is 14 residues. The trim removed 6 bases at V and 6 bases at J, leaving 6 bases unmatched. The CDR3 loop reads CASSATGGRQPQHF. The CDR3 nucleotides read TGTGCCAGCAGCGCGACAGGGGGGCGTCAGCCCCAGCATTTT.

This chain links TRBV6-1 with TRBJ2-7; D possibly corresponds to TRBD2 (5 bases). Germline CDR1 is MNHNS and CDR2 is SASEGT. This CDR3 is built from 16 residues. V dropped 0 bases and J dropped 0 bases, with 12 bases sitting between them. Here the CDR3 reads CASSEAEAWSSYEQYF. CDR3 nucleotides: TGTGCCAGCAGTGAAGCGGAGGCGTGGAGCTCCTACGAGCAGTACTTC.

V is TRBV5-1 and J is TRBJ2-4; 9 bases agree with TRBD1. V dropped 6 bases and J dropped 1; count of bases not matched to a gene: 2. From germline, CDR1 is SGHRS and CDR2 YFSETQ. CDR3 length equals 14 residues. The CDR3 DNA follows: TGCGCCAGCACCGGACAGGGGGCCAAAAACATTCAGTACTTC. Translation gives CASTGQGAKNIQYF.

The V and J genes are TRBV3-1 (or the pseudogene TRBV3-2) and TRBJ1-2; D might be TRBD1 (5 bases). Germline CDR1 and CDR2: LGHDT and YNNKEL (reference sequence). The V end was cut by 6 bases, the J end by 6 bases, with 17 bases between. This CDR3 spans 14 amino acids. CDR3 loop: CASRQTGARHGYTF. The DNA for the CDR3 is TGTGCCAGCAGGCAAACAGGAGCAAGGCATGGCTACACCTTC.

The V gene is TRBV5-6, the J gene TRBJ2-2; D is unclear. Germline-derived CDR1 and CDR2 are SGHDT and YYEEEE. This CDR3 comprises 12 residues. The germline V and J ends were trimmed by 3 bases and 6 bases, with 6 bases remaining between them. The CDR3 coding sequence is TGTGCCAGCAGCTCCGGTGCCGGGGAGCTGTTTTTT. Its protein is CASSSGAGELFF.

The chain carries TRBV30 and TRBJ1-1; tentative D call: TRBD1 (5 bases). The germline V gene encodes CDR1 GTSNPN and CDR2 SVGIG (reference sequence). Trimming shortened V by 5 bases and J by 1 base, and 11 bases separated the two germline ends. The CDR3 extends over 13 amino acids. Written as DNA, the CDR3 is TGTGCCTGGGCGGGACTCGCGAACACTGAAGCTTTCTTT. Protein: CAWAGLANTEAFF.